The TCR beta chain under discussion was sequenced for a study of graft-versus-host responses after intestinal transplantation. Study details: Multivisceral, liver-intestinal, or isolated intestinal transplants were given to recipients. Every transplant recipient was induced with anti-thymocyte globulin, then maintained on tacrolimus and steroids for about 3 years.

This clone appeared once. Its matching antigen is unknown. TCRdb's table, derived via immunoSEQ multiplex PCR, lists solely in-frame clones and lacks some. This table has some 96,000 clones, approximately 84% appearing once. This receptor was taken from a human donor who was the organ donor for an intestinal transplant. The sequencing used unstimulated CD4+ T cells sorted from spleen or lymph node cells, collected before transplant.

The CDR3 sequence: CASSSAGKSNQPQHF. The CDR3 DNA sequence: TGTGCCAGCAGCTCCGCCGGGAAGAGCAATCAGCCCCAGCATTTT. The chain recombines TRBV11-2 with TRBJ1-5; D gene unclear. Germline V gene sequence: CDR1 SGHAT, CDR2 FQNNGV. The CDR3 loop spans 15 amino acids. V lost 4 bases, J lost 1 base, and 11 bases lay in between.